What follows describes a single T cell receptor (beta chain). This record belongs to a study of cytomegalovirus exposure and HLA in healthy donors. Overall study: Earlier sequencing of 150 million to 200 million T cells yielded under 120 million unique TCR beta sequences.

With 60 Vbeta and 13 Jbeta primers, the PCR was carried out. Sequencing used immunoSEQ multiplex PCR; TCRdb keeps in-frame clones, though not all of them. The sample carries about 50,000 clones, roughly 76% recorded once. The V gene lost 5 bases and the J gene lost 4 bases, with 14 bases spanning the gap. Per germline, CDR1 SEHNR and CDR2 FQNEAQ (reference sequence). The CDR3 sequence is 14 residues long. The sequence was obtained from a woman in her thirties or forties in good health and CMV-seropositive. The source material was PBMCs. The chain is built from TRBV7-9 and TRBJ1-1; perhaps TRBD1 as D (6 bases). The CDR3 spells CASSPRQVGTEAFF. The CDR3 DNA is TGTGCCAGCAGCCCACGACAGGTTGGCACTGAAGCTTTCTTT.